This T cell receptor beta chain appears in the sequencing data of a study of regulatory T cells in long-lasting Graves disease. Whole-study findings and limits: Results may be inaccurate due to the small sample size.

Investigators prepared the TCR beta libraries by applying iRepertoire HTBI primers and Arm-PCR of CDR3 regions. In the source study's methods: The study identified around 62 TRBV and about 14 TRBJ segments across samples. A single record per CDR3 protein comes from TCRdb applying MiXCR to the multiplex PCR reads. The V and J calls shown here were made by TCRdb, not taken from the authors' results. This table holds 250,000 or so distinct CDR3 sequences, around 20% found once. This clonotype occurred a few times. As yet, its antigen is unknown. Indicated time point: newly diagnosed GD, antithyroid drugs for less than 3 months. TCR sequences were obtained from RNA taken from PBMCs. It was by American Thyroid Association guidelines that Graves' disease was diagnosed. Recruitment took place at an endocrinology department in Xi'an, China. V was pared by 5 bases and J by 8 bases, with 6 bases of the junction left unmatched. From germline, CDR1 is SEHNR and CDR2 FQNEAQ (reference sequence). This CDR3 is built from 13 residues.

This clonotype originated in a female donor with Graves disease. The starting material was peripheral blood mononuclear cells (PBMCs), obtained at new diagnosis, from a patient treated with antithyroid drugs. V usage is TRBV7-9 and J usage is TRBJ1-2; 9 bases align to TRBD1. The CDR3 DNA is TGTGCCAGCAGCCAAGGACAGGGGTTAGGCTACACCTTC. It encodes CASSQGQGLGYTF.